Each of the 5 T cell receptor beta chains below was sequenced from the same sample in a study of CD8 T cells in Susac syndrome. Random hexamers were used to reverse transcribe the RNA input (roughly 0.5 to 1 ug). TCRdb fed the immunoSEQ multiplex PCR reads into MiXCR, producing one record per CDR3 protein. The repertoire holds around 150,000 distinct CDR3 sequences, with approximately 95% as singletons. The specimen was CD4+ T cells from PBMCs. The receptors were sampled from a human donor with multiple sclerosis.

The chain carries TRBV28 and TRBJ2-5; no reliable D call. The V end lost 7 bases, the J end lost 7 bases, and 31 bases lay between the germline ends. Germline CDR1 and CDR2: MDHEN and SYDVKM. This CDR3 contains 18 residues. CDR3 bases: TGTGCCAGCAACCCGACCAAGGGTGGAGACTGGCGTACGGGGACCCAGTACTTC. Protein: CASNPTKGGDWRTGTQYF. Full variable domain (missing parts from reference TRBV28 and TRBJ2-5): DVKVTQSSRYLVKRTGEKVFLECVQDMDHENMFWYRQDPGLGLRLIYFSYDVKMKEKGDIPEGYSVSREKKERFSLILESASTNQTSMYLCASNPTKGGDWRTGTQYFGPGTRLLVL.

CDR3 amino acids: CASSQVGEGSYNEQFF. Here the CDR3 DNA reads TGCGCCAGCAGCCAAGTAGGGGAGGGATCCTACAATGAGCAGTTCTTC. The chain is built from TRBV4-1 and TRBJ2-1; 7 bases align to TRBD2. Germline V gene lookup returns CDR1 MGHRA and CDR2 YSYEKL. CDR3 length: 16 residues. V shed 1 base and J 1 base; nucleotides not matched to a gene: 4.

The chain employs TRBV15 and TRBJ2-7; the D is unclear. The CDR3 consists of 14 residues. Germline assignment: CDR1 LNHNV and CDR2 YYDKDF (reference sequence). The V gene lost 2 bases and the J gene lost 2 bases, with 10 bases spanning the gap. CDR3 DNA sequence: TGTGCCACCAGCAGATCTGGTCCTACCTACGAGCAGTACTTC. It specifies CATSRSGPTYEQYF.

The J gene is TRBJ1-2, the V gene TRBV19; D is ambiguous. CDR1 is LNHDA, CDR2 SQIVND, per germline (reference sequence). The V end was cut by 8 bases, the J end by 0 bases, with 10 bases between. The CDR3 runs 13 residues. The CDR3, as DNA: TGTGCCAGTTCGAAGGAGGCTAACTATGGCTACACCTTC. As protein: CASSKEANYGYTF.

This rearrangement joins TRBV6-1 to TRBJ2-5; 10 bases agree with TRBD1. The length of the CDR3 is 16 residues. CDR1 MNHNS and CDR2 SASEGT come from the germline V gene. Trimming cost V 7 bases and J 5 bases; bases outside gene matches: 13. CDR3 bases: TGTGCCAGCACTCTCTGGGGGACAGGGGCCCGGGAGACCCAGTACTTC. It yields the protein CASTLWGTGARETQYF.